A selection of T cell receptor beta chains follows, all from one sample in a study of blood T cell repertoires in COVID-19. Method: immunoSEQ multiplex PCR; TCRdb's copy keeps in-frame clones and lacks some. This sample carries some 67,000 clones, roughly 90% of them seen once, and the ten largest clones take over 0.95%. The specimen sequenced was peripheral blood. These receptors were obtained from a woman aged 60 to 75 with acute or convalescent COVID-19. The CDR3 runs from the conserved cysteine through the conserved F or W. D genes are given only for firm matches. Clone size is not always given. Where it is, it says once, few, many or a class for expanded clones.

CDR3aa	CDR3nt	d_gene	abundance	v_gene	j_gene
CASSQVQGATEKLFF	TGCGCCAGCAGCCAGGTACAGGGGGCCACTGAAAAACTGTTTTTT	TRBD1	once	TRBV4-1	TRBJ1-4
CASSSGTGSEKLFF	TGTGCCAGCAGCAGCGGGACAGGGAGTGAAAAACTGTTTTTT	TRBD1	-	TRBV7-9	TRBJ1-4
CASSLPWTGSTEAFF	TGTGCCAGCAGCCTGCCCTGGACAGGGTCCACTGAAGCTTTCTTT	TRBD1	few	TRBV6-8	TRBJ1-1
CASSQGWRGSYNEQFF	TGTGCCAGCAGCCAAGGATGGCGGGGGTCCTACAATGAGCAGTTCTTC	TRBD2	-	TRBV3-1/TRBV3-2	TRBJ2-1
CAWRPRVIANYGYTF	TGTGCCTGGAGACCCCGAGTCATCGCTAACTATGGCTACACCTTC	-	-	TRBV30	TRBJ1-2
CASSQDLLAHEQFF	TGTGCCAGCAGCCAAGATCTACTAGCCCATGAGCAGTTCTTC	-	-	TRBV4-2	TRBJ2-1
CASSLLILEYGYTF	TGTGCCAGCAGCTTGTTGATTTTGGAGTATGGCTACACCTTC	-	-	TRBV5-5	TRBJ1-2
CASSPAGQFYGYTF	TGCGCCAGCAGCCCGGCGGGACAGTTCTATGGCTACACCTTC	TRBD1	-	TRBV5-1	TRBJ1-2
CSVEGPNYGYTF	TGCAGCGTTGAAGGGCCCAACTATGGCTACACCTTC	-	-	TRBV29-1	TRBJ1-2
CASSRTGGYNSPLHF	TGTGCCAGCAGCCGGACAGGGGGCTATAATTCACCCCTCCACTTT	TRBD1	-	TRBV3-1/TRBV3-2	TRBJ1-6
CASSEALGQAETQYF	TGTGCCAGCAGTGAAGCGCTTGGGCAGGCGGAGACCCAGTACTTC	-	-	TRBV2	TRBJ2-5
CASSLSLTGDTQYF	TGTGCCAGCAGCTTGAGCTTAACAGGAGATACGCAGTATTTT	-	-	TRBV5-4	TRBJ2-3
CASTWGTGGDQPQHF	TGTGCCAGCACCTGGGGGACAGGGGGCGATCAGCCCCAGCATTTT	TRBD1	-	TRBV28	TRBJ1-5
CASSLVRSYSNQPQHF	TGTGCCAGCAGCTTAGTGCGGAGTTATAGCAATCAGCCCCAGCATTTT	-	-	TRBV7-9	TRBJ1-5
CASSSDPGGNEQFF	TGTGCCAGCAGTTCGGACCCAGGGGGCAATGAGCAGTTCTTC	TRBD1	-	TRBV6-5	TRBJ2-1
CASSGLGGGTDTQYF	TGTGCCAGCAGCGGTCTTGGGGGGGGCACAGATACGCAGTATTTT	TRBD2	few	TRBV9	TRBJ2-3
CASRFSRDMRYNSPLHF	TGTGCAAGTCGCTTCAGCAGGGACATGAGGTATAATTCACCCCTCCACTTT	-	-	TRBV12-2	TRBJ1-6
CASSYSAEPEAFF	TGTGCCAGCAGTTACTCGGCGGAGCCTGAAGCTTTCTTT	-	-	TRBV6-6	TRBJ1-1
CSVEVLGQFGEKLFF	TGCAGCGTTGAAGTCCTTGGACAGTTCGGTGAAAAACTGTTTTTT	-	-	TRBV29-1	TRBJ1-4
CASSSTSKANEKLFF	TGTGCCAGCAGTTCTACTAGTAAAGCTAATGAAAAACTGTTTTTT	-	-	TRBV28	TRBJ1-4
CAISDSPGYEEKLFF	TGTGCCATCAGTGATTCCCCAGGGTACGAAGAAAAACTGTTTTTT	-	few	TRBV10-3	TRBJ1-4
CASSSWVGGTEAFF	TGCGCCAGCAGCTCTTGGGTGGGGGGCACTGAAGCTTTCTTT	-	once	TRBV5-1	TRBJ1-1
CASSQSGGPLLGYTF	TGTGCCAGCAGTCAGTCCGGGGGGCCCCTATTAGGCTACACCTTC	-	-	TRBV28	TRBJ1-2
CASRLGQFYNSPLHF	TGTGCCAGCAGACTTGGACAGTTCTATAATTCACCCCTCCACTTT	-	-	TRBV27	TRBJ1-6
CASSLWTGGAGDEKLFF	TGTGCCAGCAGCTTGTGGACAGGGGGCGCCGGGGATGAAAAACTGTTTTTT	TRBD1	-	TRBV5-4	TRBJ1-4
CASSQERLGGGTGLYTEAFF	TGTGCCAGCAGCCAAGAGCGATTAGGTGGGGGGACAGGGCTCTACACTGAAGCTTTCTTT	TRBD1	-	TRBV4-2	TRBJ1-1
CASSVPGQAHGGYTF	TGTGCCAGCAGTGTCCCGGGACAGGCCCATGGGGGCTACACCTTC	TRBD1	-	TRBV7-2	TRBJ1-2
CASSLRSAGRGFAGHTGELFF	TGTGCCAGCAGCTTAAGGTCGGCGGGGAGGGGGTTCGCGGGTCACACCGGGGAGCTGTTTTTT	-	-	TRBV7-8	TRBJ2-2
CATSRDARLAGGLDEQFF	TGTGCCACCAGCAGAGATGCCCGACTAGCGGGAGGTCTGGATGAGCAGTTCTTC	TRBD2	-	TRBV15	TRBJ2-1
CASSQSMGQTTGPNTGELFF	TGTGCCAGCAGCCAGTCCATGGGCCAGACGACAGGTCCGAACACCGGGGAGCTGTTTTTT	-	once	TRBV4-2	TRBJ2-2
CASSSRLAPTDTQYF	TGTGCCAGCAGCTCCCGACTAGCCCCCACAGATACGCAGTATTTT	TRBD2	few	TRBV5-4	TRBJ2-3
CASSPRLRGGLGSPLHF	TGTGCCAGCAGCCCCAGACTTCGGGGGGGGCTAGGTTCACCCCTCCACTTT	-	-	TRBV7-8	TRBJ1-6
CASSPLTGFYGYTF	TGTGCCAGCAGCCCTCTGACAGGCTTCTATGGCTACACCTTC	-	-	TRBV3-1/TRBV3-2	TRBJ1-2
CASTETGTEAFF	TGTGCCAGCACAGAGACAGGGACTGAAGCTTTCTTT	TRBD1	-	TRBV6-6	TRBJ1-1
CASSPGQGLWNNEQFF	TGTGCCAGCAGCCCGGGACAGGGCTTATGGAACAATGAGCAGTTCTTC	TRBD1	-	TRBV5-8	TRBJ2-1
CASSQDHSGRVF	TGTGCCAGCAGCCAGGATCATAGCGGGAGGGTCTTC	TRBD2	-	TRBV4-2	TRBJ2-1
CATSRDRPAPGEKLFF	TGTGCCACCAGCAGAGATAGGCCAGCGCCAGGGGAAAAACTGTTTTTT	-	-	TRBV15	TRBJ1-4
CASKEGGTGELFF	TGTGCCAGCAAGGAGGGAGGGACCGGGGAGCTGTTTTTT	TRBD2	-	TRBV25-1	TRBJ2-2
CASSDLWQGAGELFF	TGTGCCAGCAGTGACCTGTGGCAGGGGGCCGGGGAGCTGTTTTTT	TRBD1	-	TRBV6-1	TRBJ2-2
CSARAGTGLHF	TGCAGTGCTAGGGCCGGGACAGGCCTCCACTTT	TRBD1	-	TRBV20-1	TRBJ1-6
CASRTGAGGEKLFF	TGTGCCAGCAGAACCGGGGCCGGGGGTGAAAAACTGTTTTTT	-	once	TRBV5-5	TRBJ1-4
CASSPDRGGDQETQYF	TGTGCCAGCAGCCCGGACAGGGGAGGCGACCAAGAGACCCAGTACTTC	TRBD1	-	TRBV7-9	TRBJ2-5
CASSLAGQGNTEAFF	TGCGCCAGCAGCTTGGCCGGCCAGGGGAACACTGAAGCTTTCTTT	-	once	TRBV5-1	TRBJ1-1
CASSRGGTYGYTF	TGTGCCAGTAGTCGAGGGGGAACCTATGGCTACACCTTC	-	-	TRBV19	TRBJ1-2
CASSLLGQGGETQYF	TGCGCCAGCAGCCTCTTAGGACAGGGCGGAGAGACCCAGTACTTC	TRBD1	-	TRBV4-1	TRBJ2-5
CASSLGQVNEKLFF	TGCGCCAGCAGCTTGGGTCAGGTTAATGAAAAACTGTTTTTT	-	-	TRBV5-1	TRBJ1-4
CASSSSNFRDGELFF	TGTGCCAGCAGCTCCTCAAATTTCAGGGACGGGGAGCTGTTTTTT	-	-	TRBV9	TRBJ2-2
CASSPPSNRQPEGYTF	TGTGCCAGCAGCCCCCCCTCTAATCGACAGCCTGAGGGCTACACCTTC	-	-	TRBV7-9	TRBJ1-2
CASSQQGSGYGYTF	TGTGCCAGCAGCCAGCAGGGGTCCGGGTATGGCTACACCTTC	-	-	TRBV7-9	TRBJ1-2
CASSYSSGLADNEQFF	TGTGCCAGCAGTTACTCGAGCGGACTAGCGGACAATGAGCAGTTCTTC	TRBD2	-	TRBV6-5	TRBJ2-1
CASSITWAANYGYTF	TGTGCCAGTAGTATTACGTGGGCAGCTAACTATGGCTACACCTTC	-	-	TRBV19	TRBJ1-2
CASSPSSGRADEQFF	TGTGCCAGCAGCCCTTCTAGCGGGAGGGCCGATGAGCAGTTCTTC	TRBD2	-	TRBV7-2	TRBJ2-1
CASSLGGLRTEAFF	TGTGCCAGCAGCTTGGGGGGGCTGAGGACTGAAGCTTTCTTT	-	-	TRBV5-6	TRBJ1-1